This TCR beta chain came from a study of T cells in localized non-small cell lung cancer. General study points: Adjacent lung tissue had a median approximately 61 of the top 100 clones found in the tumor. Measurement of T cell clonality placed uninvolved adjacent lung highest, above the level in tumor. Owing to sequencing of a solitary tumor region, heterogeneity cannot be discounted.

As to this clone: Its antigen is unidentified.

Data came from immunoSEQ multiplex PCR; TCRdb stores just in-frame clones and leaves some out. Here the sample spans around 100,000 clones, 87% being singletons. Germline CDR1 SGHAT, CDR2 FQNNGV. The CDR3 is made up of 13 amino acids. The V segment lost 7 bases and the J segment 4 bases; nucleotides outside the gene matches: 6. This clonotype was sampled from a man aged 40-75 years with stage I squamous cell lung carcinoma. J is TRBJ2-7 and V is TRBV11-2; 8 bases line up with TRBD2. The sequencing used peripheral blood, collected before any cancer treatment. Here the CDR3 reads CASNPGGWYEQYF. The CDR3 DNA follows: TGTGCCAGCAACCCGGGGGGGTGGTACGAGCAGTACTTC. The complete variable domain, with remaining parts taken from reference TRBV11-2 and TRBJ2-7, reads EAGVAQSPRYKIIEKRQSVAFWCNPISGHATLYWYQQILGQGPKLLIQFQNNGVVDDSQLPKDRFSAERLKGVDSTLKIQPAKLEDSAVYLCASNPGGWYEQYFGPGTRLTVT.